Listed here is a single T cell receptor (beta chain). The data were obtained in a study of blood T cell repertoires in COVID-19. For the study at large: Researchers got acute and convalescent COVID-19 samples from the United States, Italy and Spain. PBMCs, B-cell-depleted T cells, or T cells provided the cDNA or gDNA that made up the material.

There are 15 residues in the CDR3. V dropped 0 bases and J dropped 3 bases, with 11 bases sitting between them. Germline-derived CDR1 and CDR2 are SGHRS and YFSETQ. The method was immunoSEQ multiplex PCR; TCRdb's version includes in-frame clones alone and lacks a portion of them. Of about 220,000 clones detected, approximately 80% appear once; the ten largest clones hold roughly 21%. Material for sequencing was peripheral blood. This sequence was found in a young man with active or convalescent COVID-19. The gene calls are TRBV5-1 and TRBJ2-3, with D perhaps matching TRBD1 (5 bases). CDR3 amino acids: CASSLAGKATDTQYF. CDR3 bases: TGCGCCAGCAGCTTGGCAGGGAAAGCGACAGATACGCAGTATTTT.